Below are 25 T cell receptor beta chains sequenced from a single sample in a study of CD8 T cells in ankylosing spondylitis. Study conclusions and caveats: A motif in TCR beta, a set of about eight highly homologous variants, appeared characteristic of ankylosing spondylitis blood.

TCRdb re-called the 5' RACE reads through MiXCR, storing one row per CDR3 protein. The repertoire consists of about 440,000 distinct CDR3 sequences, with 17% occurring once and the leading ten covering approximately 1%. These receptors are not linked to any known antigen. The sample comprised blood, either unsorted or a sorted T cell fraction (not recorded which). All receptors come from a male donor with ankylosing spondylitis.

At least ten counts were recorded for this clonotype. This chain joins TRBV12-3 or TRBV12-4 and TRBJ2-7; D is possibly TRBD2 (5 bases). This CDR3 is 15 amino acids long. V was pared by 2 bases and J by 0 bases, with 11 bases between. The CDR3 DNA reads TGTGCCAGCAGTTTACAGCCTGGGAGCTCCTACGAGCAGTACTTC. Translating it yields CASSLQPGSSYEQYF.

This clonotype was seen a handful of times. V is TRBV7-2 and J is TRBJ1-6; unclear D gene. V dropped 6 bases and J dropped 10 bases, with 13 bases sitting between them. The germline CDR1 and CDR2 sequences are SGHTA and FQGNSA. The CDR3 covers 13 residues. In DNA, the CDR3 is TGTGCCAGCAGTGCAGCTTATGGCTCACCCCTCCACTTT. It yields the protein CASSAAYGSPLHF.

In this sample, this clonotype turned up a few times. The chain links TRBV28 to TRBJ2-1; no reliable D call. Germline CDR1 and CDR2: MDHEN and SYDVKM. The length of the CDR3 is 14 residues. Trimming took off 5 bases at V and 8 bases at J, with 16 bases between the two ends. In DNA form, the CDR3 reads TGTGCCAGCAGTCCCCCCGCCCGCCTCTATGAGCAGTTCTTC. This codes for CASSPPARLYEQFF.

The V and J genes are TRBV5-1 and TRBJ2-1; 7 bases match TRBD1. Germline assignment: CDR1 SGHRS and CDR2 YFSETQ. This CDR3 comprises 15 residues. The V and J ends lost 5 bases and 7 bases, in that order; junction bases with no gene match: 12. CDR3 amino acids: CASRLSGTESNEQFF. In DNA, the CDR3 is TGCGCCAGCAGGCTATCCGGGACAGAAAGTAATGAGCAGTTCTTC.

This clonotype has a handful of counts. The CDR3 sequence is CASSLLGQKTDTQYF. The CDR3 nucleotides read TGTGCCAGCAGCTTGCTGGGACAGAAGACAGATACGCAGTATTTT. This chain links TRBV5-6 with TRBJ2-3, with TRBD1 identical over 7 bases. V gave up 1 base and J gave up 3 bases; unmatched junction bases: 5. Germline loops: CDR1 SGHDT, CDR2 YYEEEE. The CDR3 runs to 15 residues.

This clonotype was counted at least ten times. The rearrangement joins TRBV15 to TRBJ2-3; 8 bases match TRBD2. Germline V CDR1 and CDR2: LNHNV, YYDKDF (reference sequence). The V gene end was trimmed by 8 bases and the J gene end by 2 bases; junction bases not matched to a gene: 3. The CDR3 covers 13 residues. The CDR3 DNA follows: TGTGCCACCGCGGGGGGCCTCACAGATACGCAGTATTTT. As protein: CATAGGLTDTQYF.

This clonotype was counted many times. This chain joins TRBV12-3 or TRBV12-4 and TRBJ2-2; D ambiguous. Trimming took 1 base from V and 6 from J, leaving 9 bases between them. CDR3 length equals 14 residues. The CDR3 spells CASSLGPPPGELFF. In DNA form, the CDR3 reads TGTGCCAGCAGTTTAGGGCCGCCGCCCGGGGAGCTGTTTTTT.

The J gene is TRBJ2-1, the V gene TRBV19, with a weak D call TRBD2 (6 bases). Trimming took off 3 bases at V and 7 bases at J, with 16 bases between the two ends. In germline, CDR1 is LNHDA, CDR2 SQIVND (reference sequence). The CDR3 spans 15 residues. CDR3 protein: CASSMIGAGSNEQFF. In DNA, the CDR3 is TGTGCCAGTAGTATGATCGGGGCGGGATCTAATGAGCAGTTCTTC.

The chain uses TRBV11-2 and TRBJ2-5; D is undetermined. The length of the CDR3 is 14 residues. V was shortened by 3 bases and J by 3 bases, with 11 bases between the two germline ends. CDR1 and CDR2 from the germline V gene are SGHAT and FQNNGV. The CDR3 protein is CASSFGLFKETQYF. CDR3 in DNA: TGTGCCAGCAGCTTCGGGCTATTCAAAGAGACCCAGTACTTC.

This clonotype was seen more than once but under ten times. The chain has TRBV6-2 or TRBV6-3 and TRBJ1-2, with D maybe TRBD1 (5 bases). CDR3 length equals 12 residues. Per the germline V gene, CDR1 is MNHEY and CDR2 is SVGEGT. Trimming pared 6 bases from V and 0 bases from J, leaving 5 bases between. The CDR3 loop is CASRGANYGYTF. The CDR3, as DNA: TGTGCCAGCAGGGGGGCTAACTATGGCTACACCTTC.

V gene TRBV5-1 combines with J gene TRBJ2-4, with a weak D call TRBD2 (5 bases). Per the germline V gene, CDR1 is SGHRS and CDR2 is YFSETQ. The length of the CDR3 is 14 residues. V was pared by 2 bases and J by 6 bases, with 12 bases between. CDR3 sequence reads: CASSLETRGNIQYF. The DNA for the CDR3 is TGCGCCAGCAGCTTAGAGACCCGGGGAAACATTCAGTACTTC.

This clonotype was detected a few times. The CDR3 spells CASSSNWRRTGPTAEQYF. The CDR3 coding sequence is TGTGCCAGCAGCTCGAATTGGCGCAGGACGGGACCGACCGCCGAGCAGTACTTC. The genes are TRBV5-6 and TRBJ2-7; possibly TRBD1 or TRBD2 for D (5 bases each). V lost 3 bases, J lost 6 bases, and 28 bases lay in between. The germline V gene encodes CDR1 SGHDT and CDR2 YYEEEE. CDR3 length: 18 residues.

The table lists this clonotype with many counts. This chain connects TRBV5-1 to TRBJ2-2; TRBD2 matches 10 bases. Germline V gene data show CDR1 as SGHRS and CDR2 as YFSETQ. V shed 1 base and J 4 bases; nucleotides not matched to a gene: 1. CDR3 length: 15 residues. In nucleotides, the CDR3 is TGCGCCAGCAGCTTGACTAGCGGGACCACCGGGGAGCTGTTTTTT. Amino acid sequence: CASSLTSGTTGELFF.

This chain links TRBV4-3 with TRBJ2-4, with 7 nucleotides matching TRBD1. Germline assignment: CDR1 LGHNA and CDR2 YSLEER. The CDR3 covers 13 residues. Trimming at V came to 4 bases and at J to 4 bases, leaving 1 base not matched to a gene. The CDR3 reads CASSPGQKNIQYF. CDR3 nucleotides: TGCGCCAGCAGCCCGGGACAGAAAAACATTCAGTACTTC.

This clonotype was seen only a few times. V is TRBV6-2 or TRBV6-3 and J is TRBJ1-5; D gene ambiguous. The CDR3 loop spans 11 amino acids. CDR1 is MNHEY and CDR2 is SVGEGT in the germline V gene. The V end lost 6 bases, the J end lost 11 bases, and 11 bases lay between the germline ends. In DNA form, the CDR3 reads TGTGCCAGCAGCCGAGTTGGAGCCCAGCATTTT. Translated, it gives CASSRVGAQHF.

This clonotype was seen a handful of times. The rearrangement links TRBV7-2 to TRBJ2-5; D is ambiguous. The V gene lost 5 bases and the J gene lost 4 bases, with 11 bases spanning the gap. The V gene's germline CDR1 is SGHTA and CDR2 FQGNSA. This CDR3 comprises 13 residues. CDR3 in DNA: TGTGCCAGCAGCCGCTCCTACGGAGAGACCCAGTACTTC. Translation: CASSRSYGETQYF. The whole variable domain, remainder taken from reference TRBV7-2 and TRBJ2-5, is GAGVSQSPSNKVTEKGKDVELRCDPISGHTALYWYRQSLGQGLEFLIYFQGNSAPDKSGLPSDRFSAERTGGSVSTLTIQRTQQEDSAVYLCASSRSYGETQYFGPGTRLLVL.

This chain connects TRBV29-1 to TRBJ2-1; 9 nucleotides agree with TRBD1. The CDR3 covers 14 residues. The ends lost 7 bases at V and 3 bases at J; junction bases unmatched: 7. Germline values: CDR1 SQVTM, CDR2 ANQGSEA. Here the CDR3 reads CSAERDRVYNEQFF. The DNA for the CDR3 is TGCAGCGCCGAGAGGGACAGGGTCTACAATGAGCAGTTCTTC.

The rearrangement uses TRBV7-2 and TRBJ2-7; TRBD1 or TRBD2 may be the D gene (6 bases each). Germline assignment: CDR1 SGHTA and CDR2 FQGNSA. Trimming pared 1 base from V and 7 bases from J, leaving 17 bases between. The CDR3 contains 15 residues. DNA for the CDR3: TGTGCCAGCAGCTTAGACAGGGCGGGGCGGCGGGAGCAGTACTTC. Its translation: CASSLDRAGRREQYF.

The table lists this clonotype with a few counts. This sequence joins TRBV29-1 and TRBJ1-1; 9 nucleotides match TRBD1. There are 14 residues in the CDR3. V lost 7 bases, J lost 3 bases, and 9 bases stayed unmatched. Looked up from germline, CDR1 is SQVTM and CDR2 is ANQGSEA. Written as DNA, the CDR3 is TGCAGCGCTCAAGGACAGGGGTGGTACACTGAAGCTTTCTTT. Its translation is CSAQGQGWYTEAFF.

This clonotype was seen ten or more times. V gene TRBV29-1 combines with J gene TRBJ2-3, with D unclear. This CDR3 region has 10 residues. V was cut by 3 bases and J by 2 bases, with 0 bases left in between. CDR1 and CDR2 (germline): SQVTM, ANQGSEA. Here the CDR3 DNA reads TGCAGCGTTGACACAGATACGCAGTATTTT. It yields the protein CSVDTDTQYF.

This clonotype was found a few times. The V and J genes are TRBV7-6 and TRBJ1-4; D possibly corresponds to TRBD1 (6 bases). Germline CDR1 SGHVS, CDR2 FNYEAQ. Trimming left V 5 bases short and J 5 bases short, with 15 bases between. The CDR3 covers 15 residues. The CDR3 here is CASSRQQGVNEKLFF. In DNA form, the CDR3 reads TGTGCCAGCAGCCGTCAACAGGGTGTCAATGAAAAACTGTTTTTT.

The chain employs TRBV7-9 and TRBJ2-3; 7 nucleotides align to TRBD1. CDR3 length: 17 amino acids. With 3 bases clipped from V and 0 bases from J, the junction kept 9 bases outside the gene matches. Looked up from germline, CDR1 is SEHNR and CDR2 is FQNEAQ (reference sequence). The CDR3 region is CASSFGAGTASTDTQYF. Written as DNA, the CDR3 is TGTGCCAGCAGCTTTGGCGCTGGGACAGCTAGCACAGATACGCAGTATTTT.

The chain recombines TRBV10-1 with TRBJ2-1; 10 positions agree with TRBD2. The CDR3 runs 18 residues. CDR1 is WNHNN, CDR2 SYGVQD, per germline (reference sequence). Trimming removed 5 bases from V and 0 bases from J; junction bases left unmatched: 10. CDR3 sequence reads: CASSLSGGLLSSYNEQFF. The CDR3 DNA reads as TGCGCCAGCAGTCTTAGCGGGGGGTTATTAAGCTCCTACAATGAGCAGTTCTTC.

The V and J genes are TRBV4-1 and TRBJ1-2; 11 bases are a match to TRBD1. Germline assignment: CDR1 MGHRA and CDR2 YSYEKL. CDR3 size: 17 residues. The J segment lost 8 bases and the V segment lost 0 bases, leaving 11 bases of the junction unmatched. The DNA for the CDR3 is TGCGCCAGCAGCCAAGATCCAGGGACAGGGGGAACGCAGGGCTACACCTTC. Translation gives CASSQDPGTGGTQGYTF.

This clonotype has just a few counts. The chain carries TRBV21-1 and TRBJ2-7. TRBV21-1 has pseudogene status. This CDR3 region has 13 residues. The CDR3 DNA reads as TGTGCCAGCAGTGGCTACGGAGCCTACGAGCAGTACTTC. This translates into CASSGYGAYEQYF.